A single sample gave rise to the 30 T cell receptor beta chains below, sequenced in a study of human T cells and chemical hapten exposure. Stated time point: patch test 1, 2 weeks after DPC sensitization. This sample's treatment: therapeutic diphenylcyclopropenone sensitization with weekly scalp DPC. TCRdb used MiXCR to reprocess the RACE reads, holding one entry per CDR3 protein. The sample holds under 450,000 distinct CDR3 sequences, nearly 5% seen once. Sequenced here: whole blood, sampled in connection with sensitization to the hapten diphenylcyclopropenone (DPC). All receptors derive from a woman aged 45 to 65 with alopecia areata. Some clones in this sample may be carry-over from other donors' samples.

This clonotype came up a few times. The chain employs TRBV28 and TRBJ1-1; D is ambiguous. Germline V gene data show CDR1 as MDHEN and CDR2 as SYDVKM. V dropped 2 bases and J dropped 1 base, with 5 bases sitting between them. The CDR3 contains 13 residues. CDR3 in amino acids: CASSLKANTEAFF. The CDR3 DNA is TGTGCCAGCAGTTTAAAAGCGAACACTGAAGCTTTCTTT.

This clonotype was recorded a few times. This chain joins TRBV7-2 and TRBJ1-1, with 8 bases matching TRBD1. Trimming at V came to 5 bases and at J to 0 bases, leaving 11 bases not matched to a gene. The CDR3 runs to 17 residues. Germline V CDR1 and CDR2: SGHTA, FQGNSA. The CDR3 region has the DNA TGTGCCAGCAGCCGGCGTGCAGGGGGCGCGGTGAACACTGAAGCTTTCTTT. This sequence encodes CASSRRAGGAVNTEAFF.

This clonotype turned up a few times. The chain recombines TRBV7-2 with TRBJ2-2; TRBD2 agrees at 7 bases. The CDR3 spans 15 residues. Germline V gene sequence: CDR1 SGHTA, CDR2 FQGNSA. Trimming took 5 bases from V and 3 from J; bases not matched to a gene: 6. CDR3 amino acids: CASSIPAGHTGELFF. CDR3 coding DNA: TGTGCCAGCAGCATTCCAGCGGGGCACACCGGGGAGCTGTTTTTT.

The genes are TRBV5-1 and TRBJ1-6; TRBD1 aligns across 7 bases. In germline, CDR1 is SGHRS, CDR2 YFSETQ. CDR3 length: 15 residues. V shed 0 bases, J shed 7 bases, and the junction held 4 bases outside the gene matches. CDR3 bases: TGCGCCAGCAGCTTGGAGGGGGCCCCGAATTCACCCCTCCACTTT. Translation gives CASSLEGAPNSPLHF.

This clonotype has more than one count but fewer than ten. V gene TRBV6-2 or TRBV6-3 combines with J gene TRBJ2-1; 7 bases line up with TRBD2. Germline CDR1 is MNHEY and CDR2 is SVGEGT. V was clipped by 4 bases and J by 3 bases; unmatched bases: 6. The CDR3 is made up of 15 amino acids. CDR3 residues: CASSSRLALYNEQFF. The CDR3 coding sequence is TGTGCCAGCAGTTCTCGACTAGCCCTCTACAATGAGCAGTTCTTC.

This clonotype was observed many times. The V and J genes are TRBV7-2 and TRBJ1-1, with TRBD1 as a possible D gene (6 bases). CDR3 length: 13 residues. Germline values: CDR1 SGHTA, CDR2 FQGNSA. V lost 5 bases and J lost 6, with 13 bases in between. CDR3 loop: CASSPTGFAEAFF. In DNA form, the CDR3 reads TGTGCCAGCAGCCCGACAGGTTTTGCTGAAGCTTTCTTT.

In this sample, this clonotype turned up many times. The gene calls are TRBV5-1 and TRBJ2-7; D gene uncertain. The CDR3 loop spans 14 amino acids. Germline CDR1 SGHRS, CDR2 YFSETQ. Trimming removed 4 bases at V and 9 bases at J, with 20 bases between. In nucleotides, the CDR3 is TGCGCCAGCAGCCCAGGACCGTCTGGATTGGGGCAGTACTTC. It specifies CASSPGPSGLGQYF. The full variable domain, its missing parts supplied by reference TRBV5-1 and TRBJ2-7, is KAGVTQTPRYLIKTRGQQVTLSCSPISGHRSVSWYQQTPGQGLQFLFEYFSETQRNKGNFPGRFSGRQFSNSRSEMNVSTLELGDSALYLCASSPGPSGLGQYFGPGTRLTVT.

This clonotype was picked up a small number of times. The chain links TRBV4-2 to TRBJ2-1; D is undetermined. The CDR3 has 15 residues. V gave up 1 base and J gave up 1 base, with 8 bases separating them. From germline, CDR1 is LGHNA and CDR2 YNFKEQ. CDR3 bases: TGTGCCAGCAGCCAAGGCGAGGAGTCCTACAATGAGCAGTTCTTC. This gives the protein CASSQGEESYNEQFF.

In its sample, this clonotype was seen a few times. The CDR3 DNA sequence: TGTGCCAGTAGTATAGTCTCGGCTAGCGGAGGGGGCAGGGAGCAGTTCTTC. This codes for CASSIVSASGGGREQFF. This chain joins TRBV19 and TRBJ2-1; D assignment may be TRBD1 or TRBD2 (7 bases each). Germline V gene data show CDR1 as LNHDA and CDR2 as SQIVND (reference sequence). There are 17 residues in the CDR3. Trimming removed 1 base from V and 10 bases from J, with 23 bases in between.

This clonotype was recorded many times. This chain joins TRBV12-3 or TRBV12-4 and TRBJ1-5; D is possibly TRBD1 (5 bases). The CDR3 runs 16 residues. Trimming took off 0 bases at V and 6 bases at J, with 15 bases between the two ends. The CDR3 region is CASSLAGSGLGQPQHF. Written as DNA, the CDR3 is TGTGCCAGCAGTTTAGCTGGATCAGGGTTGGGTCAGCCCCAGCATTTT.

The V gene is TRBV21-1, the J gene TRBJ1-3; the table assigns TRBD1, which was not confirmed against the DNA. TRBV21-1 has pseudogene status. The CDR3 contains 17 residues. DNA of the CDR3: TGTGCCAGCAGCGGGCGGGACCCCCAGAACTCTGGAAACACCATATATTTT. Translated, it gives CASSGRDPQNSGNTIYF.

The V call is TRBV27, the J call TRBJ2-7, with 7 nucleotides matching TRBD2. Germline V gives CDR1 MNHEY, CDR2 SMNVEV (reference sequence). The junction had 5 bases not matched to a gene; V was cut back by 4 bases and J by 2 bases. The CDR3 extends over 14 amino acids. The CDR3 nucleotides read TGTGCCAGCAGTTCGGGACGGGGGGCCTACGAGCAGTACTTC. Encoded protein: CASSSGRGAYEQYF.

This clonotype appeared many times. V gene TRBV21-1 combines with J gene TRBJ1-5. TRBV21-1 is classified as a pseudogene. The CDR3 contains 11 residues. Written as DNA, the CDR3 is TGTGCCAGCACCGTAGGATGGCCCCAGCATTTT. It encodes CASTVGWPQHF.

This clonotype has ten or more counts. The V gene is TRBV12-3 or TRBV12-4, the J gene TRBJ2-3; no clear D. V was cut by 2 bases and J by 7 bases, with 16 bases left in between. The CDR3 is 15 residues long. The CDR3 DNA sequence: TGTGCCAGCAGTTTAAATCCATATCCCTACAATACGCAGTATTTT. Its translation: CASSLNPYPYNTQYF.

This clonotype appeared many times. The CDR3 here is CASSSVRRATDTQYF. The CDR3 DNA sequence: TGTGCCAGCAGCTCGGTCAGGAGAGCCACAGATACGCAGTATTTT. This chain connects TRBV7-2 to TRBJ2-3; D is unresolved. Germline V CDR1 and CDR2: SGHTA, FQGNSA. The CDR3 extends over 15 amino acids. Trimming took off 4 bases at V and 2 bases at J, with 13 bases between the two ends.

This clonotype was found many times. J is TRBJ2-5 and V is TRBV7-2; D possibly corresponds to TRBD2 (6 bases). Germline CDR1 SGHTA, CDR2 FQGNSA. The CDR3 extends over 14 amino acids. With 3 bases removed from V and 3 bases from J, the gap between germline ends came to 11 bases. CDR3 sequence: CASSFQGGEETQYF. DNA for the CDR3: TGTGCCAGCAGCTTTCAGGGAGGTGAAGAGACCCAGTACTTC.

This clonotype was observed at least ten times. The chain's CDR3 is CASSFGQYEAFF. In nucleotides, the CDR3 is TGTGCCAGCAGCTTCGGACAGTATGAAGCTTTCTTT. This rearrangement joins TRBV7-2 to TRBJ1-1; a possible D gene is TRBD1 (6 bases). CDR3 length equals 12 residues. Germline V CDR1 and CDR2: SGHTA, FQGNSA. Trimming removed 3 bases at V and 7 bases at J, with 9 bases between.

This clonotype was seen repeatedly, ten times or more. The chain is built from TRBV19 and TRBJ1-2; weak D call: TRBD1 (5 bases). The CDR3 consists of 13 residues. V dropped 4 bases and J dropped 6 bases, with 12 bases sitting between them. The V gene's germline CDR1 is LNHDA and CDR2 SQIVND (reference sequence). DNA for the CDR3: TGTGCCAGTAGTACAGACATGGGGGATGGCTACACCTTC. Translated, it gives CASSTDMGDGYTF. Full variable domain (remainder filled in from reference TRBV19 and TRBJ1-2): DGGITQSPKYLFRKEGQNVTLSCEQNLNHDAMYWYRQDPGQGLRLIYYSQIVNDFQKGDIAEGYSVSREKKESFPLTVTSAQKNPTAFYLCASSTDMGDGYTFGSGTRLTVV.

This clonotype was seen ten or more times. The chain combines TRBV6-5 with TRBJ2-7; D is perhaps TRBD1 or TRBD2 (5 bases each). The CDR3 covers 13 residues. Looked up from germline, CDR1 is MNHEY and CDR2 is SVGAGI. V was cut by 3 bases and J by 5 bases, with 11 bases left in between. As DNA, the CDR3 is TGTGCCAGCAGTTATTGGGACGGCAACGAGCAGTACTTC. Residues: CASSYWDGNEQYF.

This clonotype has a count of ten or more. The CDR3 DNA sequence: TGTGCCAGCAGCCAAGAAGGGACCGGTAATGAAAAACTGTTTTTT. Translating it yields CASSQEGTGNEKLFF. The gene calls are TRBV3-1 and TRBJ1-4; D is perhaps TRBD1 (5 bases). Germline CDR1 is LGHDT and CDR2 is YNNKEL (reference sequence). The CDR3 spans 15 residues. Trimming removed 0 bases from V and 4 bases from J, with 9 bases in between.

This chain joins TRBV20-1 and TRBJ2-3; 8 bases are a match to TRBD2. This CDR3 contains 15 residues. V trimming: 0 bases; J trimming: 1 base; junction bases outside the gene matches: 3. Germline values: CDR1 DFQATT, CDR2 SNEGSKA (reference sequence). CDR3 loop: CSAREAREGTDTQYF. The DNA for the CDR3 is TGCAGTGCTAGAGAGGCGCGGGAGGGCACAGATACGCAGTATTTT.

This clonotype was counted many times. The chain carries TRBV9 and TRBJ2-3; 7 nucleotides agree with TRBD1. V lost 2 bases, J lost 2 bases, and 2 bases stayed unmatched. The CDR3 is 14 residues long. Germline CDR1 and CDR2: SGDLS and YYNGEE. For the CDR3, the DNA is TGTGCCAGCAGCGTTGACAGGGCCACAGATACGCAGTATTTT. Its translation is CASSVDRATDTQYF.

This clonotype was recorded a few times. V usage is TRBV11-2 and J usage is TRBJ2-7; TRBD1 is a possible D gene (6 bases). Trimming cost V 3 bases and J 3 bases, with 15 bases left between them. The V gene's germline CDR1 is SGHAT and CDR2 FQNNGV. The CDR3 runs to 15 residues. In nucleotides, the CDR3 is TGTGCCAGCAGCTTCTCGACGGGCAGGGGCTACGAGCAGTACTTC. Translation gives CASSFSTGRGYEQYF.

This clonotype came up a few times. The V and J genes are TRBV7-9 and TRBJ2-7; 8 nucleotides line up with TRBD2. CDR1 SEHNR and CDR2 FQNEAQ come from the germline V gene (reference sequence). The CDR3 covers 15 residues. V was pared by 1 base and J by 2 bases, with 4 bases of the junction left unmatched. CDR3 bases: TGTGCCAGCAGCTTAGGAGAGGGACTAGCCTACGAGCAGTACTTC. Translated: CASSLGEGLAYEQYF.

This clonotype was counted many times. The chain joins TRBV4-3 to TRBJ2-7; the D gene is possibly TRBD2 (5 bases). V shed 3 bases and J shed 2 bases, with 23 bases lying between them. CDR3 length equals 18 residues. Germline assignment: CDR1 LGHNA and CDR2 YSLEER. CDR3 residues: CASSQTSRGSAQAYEQYF. DNA for the CDR3: TGCGCCAGCAGCCAGACCTCCCGAGGGAGCGCCCAGGCCTACGAGCAGTACTTC.

The V and J genes are TRBV28 and TRBJ2-1; TRBD2 matches at 7 bases. V lost 5 bases, J lost 4 bases, and 5 bases stayed unmatched. Germline CDR1 and CDR2: MDHEN and SYDVKM. This CDR3 has 14 amino acids. CDR3 loop: CASSSSGRYNEQFF. The CDR3 DNA is TGTGCCAGCAGTAGTAGCGGGCGTTACAATGAGCAGTTCTTC.

This clonotype turned up a few times. This chain joins TRBV6-2 or TRBV6-3 and TRBJ2-6, with D perhaps matching TRBD2 (7 bases). Trimming removed 5 bases at V and 0 bases at J, with 14 bases between. CDR1 and CDR2 (germline): MNHEY, SVGEGT. The CDR3 contains 17 residues. In DNA, the CDR3 is TGTGCCAGCAGTCGCGGGGGCCCACACTCTGGGGCCAACGTCCTGACTTTC. Protein sequence: CASSRGGPHSGANVLTF.

This clonotype was observed at least ten times. The rearrangement links TRBV6-6 to TRBJ2-1, with unresolved D. Between the trimmed V and J ends, which lost 2 bases and 0 bases, there was a span of 11 bases. Germline V gene lookup returns CDR1 MNHNY and CDR2 SVGAGI (reference sequence). The CDR3 is made up of 16 amino acids. The CDR3 protein is CASSYVGAGSYNEQFF. The CDR3 DNA reads TGTGCCAGCAGTTACGTAGGTGCTGGCTCCTACAATGAGCAGTTCTTC.

This clonotype was seen a handful of times. The gene calls are TRBV4-1 and TRBJ1-6, with TRBD1 matching over 7 bases. There are 16 residues in the CDR3. Losses at the gene ends were 1 base for V and 9 bases for J; bases not matched to a gene: 9. In germline, CDR1 is MGHRA, CDR2 YSYEKL. The CDR3 reads CASSQGGDSFSSPLHF. The CDR3 DNA reads as TGCGCCAGCAGCCAAGGGGGGGACAGCTTCTCTTCACCCCTCCACTTT.

A word on this clonotype: A single base separates this from a much larger clone, so it may be a read error. The chain employs TRBV2 and TRBJ1-1; D is unresolved. Trimming removed 2 bases from V and 6 bases from J, with 10 bases in between. CDR3 size: 13 residues. Per germline, CDR1 SNHLY and CDR2 FYNNEI. Here the CDR3 reads CASSENKVAEAFF. The CDR3 DNA sequence: TGTGCCAGCAGTGAAAACAAGGTAGCTGAAGCTTTCTTT.